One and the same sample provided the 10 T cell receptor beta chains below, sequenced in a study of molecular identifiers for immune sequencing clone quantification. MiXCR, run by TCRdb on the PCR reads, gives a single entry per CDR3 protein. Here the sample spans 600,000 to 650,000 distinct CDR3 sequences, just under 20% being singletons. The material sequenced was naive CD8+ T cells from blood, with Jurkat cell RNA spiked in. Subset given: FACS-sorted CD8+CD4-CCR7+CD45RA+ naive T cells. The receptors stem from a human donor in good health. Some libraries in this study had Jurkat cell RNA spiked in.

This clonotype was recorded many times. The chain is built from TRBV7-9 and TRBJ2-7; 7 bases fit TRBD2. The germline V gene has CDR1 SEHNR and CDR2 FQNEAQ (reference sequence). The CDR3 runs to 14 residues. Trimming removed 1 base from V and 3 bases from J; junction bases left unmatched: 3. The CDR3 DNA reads TGTGCCAGCAGCTTAGACGGGAGGAGCTACGAGCAGTACTTC. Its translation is CASSLDGRSYEQYF.

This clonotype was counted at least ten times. The CDR3, as DNA: TGCAGTGCTAGTTTATTCGGGTTTTCCTACGAGCAGTACTTC. Its protein is CSASLFGFSYEQYF. This chain joins TRBV20-1 and TRBJ2-7; D ambiguous. Deletions cut 3 bases from V and 1 base from J, with 13 bases between. The CDR3 runs 14 residues. The germline gives CDR1 DFQATT, CDR2 SNEGSKA (reference sequence).

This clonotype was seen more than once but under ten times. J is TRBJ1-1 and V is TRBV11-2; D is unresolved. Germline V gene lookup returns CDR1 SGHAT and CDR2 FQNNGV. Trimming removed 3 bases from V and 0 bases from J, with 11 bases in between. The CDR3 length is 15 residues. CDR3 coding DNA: TGTGCCAGCAGCTTGTTTGTGGGCATGAACACTGAAGCTTTCTTT. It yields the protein CASSLFVGMNTEAFF.

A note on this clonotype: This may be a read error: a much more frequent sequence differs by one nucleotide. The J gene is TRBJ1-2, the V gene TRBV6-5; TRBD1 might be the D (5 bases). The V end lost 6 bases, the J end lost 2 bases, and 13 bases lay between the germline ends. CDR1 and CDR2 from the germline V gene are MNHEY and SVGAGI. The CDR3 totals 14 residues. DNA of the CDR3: TGTGCCAGCAGCCCCCCCTCAGGGAACTATGGCTACACCTTC. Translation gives CASSPPSGNYGYTF.

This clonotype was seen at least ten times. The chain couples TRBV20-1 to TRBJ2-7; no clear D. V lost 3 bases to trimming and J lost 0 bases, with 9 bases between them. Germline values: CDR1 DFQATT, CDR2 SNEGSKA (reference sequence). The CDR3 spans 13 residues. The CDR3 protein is CSASAELSYEQYF. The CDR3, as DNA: TGCAGTGCTAGTGCGGAGCTCTCCTACGAGCAGTACTTC.

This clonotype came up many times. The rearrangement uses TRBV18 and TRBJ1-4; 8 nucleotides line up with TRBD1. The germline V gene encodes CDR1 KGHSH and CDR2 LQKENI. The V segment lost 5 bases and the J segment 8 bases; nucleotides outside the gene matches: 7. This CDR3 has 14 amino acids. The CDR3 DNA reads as TGTGCCAGCTCAGCAGGGGGCGTAGAGGAAAAACTGTTTTTT. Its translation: CASSAGGVEEKLFF.

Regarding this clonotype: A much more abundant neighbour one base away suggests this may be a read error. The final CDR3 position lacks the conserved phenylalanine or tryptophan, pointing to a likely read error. CDR3: CASKVAGGYTDTQYS. DNA for the CDR3: TGTGCCAGCAAAGTAGCGGGAGGATACACAGATACGCAGTATTCT. V and J are TRBV28 and TRBJ2-3; 10 bases line up with TRBD2. CDR3 length: 15 residues. The V gene end was trimmed by 7 bases and the J gene end by 2 bases; junction bases not matched to a gene: 6. The V gene's germline CDR1 is MDHEN and CDR2 SYDVKM.

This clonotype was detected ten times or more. CDR3 in amino acids: CAITEEGSVSGYTF. In DNA form, the CDR3 reads TGTGCCATCACGGAGGAGGGCTCCGTAAGTGGCTACACCTTC. The chain uses TRBV10-3 and TRBJ1-2; no definite D call. Germline V gene sequence: CDR1 ENHRY, CDR2 SYGVKD. With 7 bases removed from V and 7 bases from J, the gap between germline ends came to 19 bases. This CDR3 spans 14 amino acids.

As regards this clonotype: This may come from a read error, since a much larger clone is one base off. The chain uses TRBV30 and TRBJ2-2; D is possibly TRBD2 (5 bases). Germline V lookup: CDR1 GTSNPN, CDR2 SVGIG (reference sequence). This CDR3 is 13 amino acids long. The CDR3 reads CARRRGNTGELFF. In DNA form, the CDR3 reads TGTGCCCGGAGACGGGGAAACACCGGGGAGCTGTTTTTT. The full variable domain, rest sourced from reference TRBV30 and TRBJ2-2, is SQTIHQWPATLVQPVGSPLSLECTVEGTSNPNLYWYRQAAGRGLQLLFYSVGIGQISSEVPQNLSASRPQDRQFILSSKKLLLSDSGFYLCARRRGNTGELFFGEGSRLTVL.

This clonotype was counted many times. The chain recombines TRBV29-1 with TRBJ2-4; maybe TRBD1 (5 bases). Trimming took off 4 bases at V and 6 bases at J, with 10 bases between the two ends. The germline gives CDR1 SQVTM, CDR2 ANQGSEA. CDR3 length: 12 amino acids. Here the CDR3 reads CSVVPQGNIQYF. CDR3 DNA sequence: TGCAGCGTTGTACCCCAGGGAAACATTCAGTACTTC.